This TCR beta chain was retrieved from a study of cytomegalovirus exposure and HLA in healthy donors. General study findings and limits: Sequencing likely generated an artifact that appeared as a cluster of highly shared sequence variants. The authors later found TCR association rates varying by HLA locus, with DRB1 most and HLA-C fewest. More clonal expansion characterized HLA-associated TCR beta chains than equally common others in a later analysis.

Germline trimming cut 4 bases from V and 0 bases from J; bases unmatched to any gene: 9. There are 17 residues in the CDR3. About this clone: Its antigen is as yet unknown.

This PCR relied on a set of 60 Vbeta primers and 13 Jbeta primers. Repertoires were generated with immunoSEQ multiplex PCR, while TCRdb's copy carries only in-frame clones and drops some. Here the sample spans about 140,000 clones, roughly 75% being singletons. The clonotype was recovered from a man aged 18 to 30 in good health and CMV-seropositive. This chain connects TRBV5-3 to TRBJ1-1; 10 bases map to TRBD1. TRBV5-3 counts as an open reading frame of uncertain function. The sequencing input was PBMCs. The CDR3 protein is CARSSMTGGVLNTEAFF. CDR3 bases: TGTGCCAGAAGCAGCATGACAGGGGGCGTCTTGAACACTGAAGCTTTCTTT.